The count of the clone carrying this TCR beta chain is one. In the authors' workflow: Estimated nucleated cell counts came from reference gene primer amplification. Only in-frame clones appear in the TCRdb table, and some are missing; sequencing was by immunoSEQ multiplex PCR. Clonal size and the V and J genes are those of that table, whereas D and trimming came from the DNA. The sample includes around 38,000 clones, roughly 85% of them seen just once. The CDR3 length is 15 residues. From germline, CDR1 is SQVTM and CDR2 ANQGSEA. V was shortened by 0 bases and J by 0 bases, with 9 bases between the two germline ends. These data are taken from a study of blood T cell repertoires in COVID-19. Background on the study: Samples taken during acute and convalescent COVID-19 were collected in the United States, Italy and Spain.

The V and J genes are TRBV29-1 and TRBJ2-1; D unclear. The clonotype was recovered from a man aged 60 to 75 with COVID-19, enrolled during active disease. Sequenced: peripheral blood. The DNA for the CDR3 is TGCAGCGTTGAAGACGCTTCGAGCTCCTACAATGAGCAGTTCTTC. Translation gives CSVEDASSSYNEQFF.